This T cell receptor beta chain was recovered during a study of blood T cell repertoires in COVID-19. In the study overall: Acute and convalescent COVID-19 specimens originated in the United States, Italy and Spain. T cells, B-cell-depleted T cells, or PBMCs provided the cDNA or gDNA that served as material.

The germline CDR1 and CDR2 sequences are SGHAT and FQNNGV. V lost 9 bases, J lost 8 bases, and 11 bases lay in between. CDR3 length equals 12 residues. In the original analysis: From reference gene primer amplification, estimates of nucleated cell counts were derived. Here immunoSEQ multiplex PCR was the method, and the copy in TCRdb shows in-frame clones only, minus some. The V and J calls and clone size were taken over from that table, and D and trimming were inferred from the DNA. Among 300,000 or so clones listed, around 83% were seen once. Sequenced material: peripheral blood. The chain combines TRBV11-2 with TRBJ1-6, with no clear D. This sequence was found in a woman aged 50 to 60 with acute or convalescent COVID-19. The CDR3 here is CASRSYDSPLHF. CDR3 DNA sequence: TGTGCCAGTCGGTCGTACGATTCACCCCTCCACTTT.